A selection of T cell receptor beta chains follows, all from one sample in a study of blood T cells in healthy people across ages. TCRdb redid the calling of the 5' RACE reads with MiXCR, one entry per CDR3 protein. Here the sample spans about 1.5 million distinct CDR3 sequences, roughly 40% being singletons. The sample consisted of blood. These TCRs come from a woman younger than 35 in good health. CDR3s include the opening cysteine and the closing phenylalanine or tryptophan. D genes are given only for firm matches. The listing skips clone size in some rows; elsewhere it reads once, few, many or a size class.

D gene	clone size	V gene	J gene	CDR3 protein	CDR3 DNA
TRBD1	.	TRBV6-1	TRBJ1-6	CASSEGGYRDREYNSPLHF	TGTGCCAGCAGTGAGGGAGGATACCGGGACAGGGAATATAATTCACCCCTCCACTTT
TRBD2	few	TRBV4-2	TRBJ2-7	CASSQPGLAGVGEQYF	TGTGCCAGCAGCCAACCAGGACTAGCGGGAGTGGGCGAGCAGTACTTC
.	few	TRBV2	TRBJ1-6	CASSAQTGLNSPLHF	TGTGCCAGCAGCGCCCAAACGGGCCTTAATTCACCCCTCCACTTT
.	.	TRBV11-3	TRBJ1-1	CASSSGTPEAFF	TGTGCCAGCAGCTCGGGGACTCCTGAAGCTTTCTTT
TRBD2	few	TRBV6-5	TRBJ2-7	CASSYRTSGGASEQYF	TGTGCCAGCAGTTACCGGACTAGCGGGGGGGCCTCCGAGCAGTACTTC
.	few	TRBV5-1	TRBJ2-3	CASSSGGTSGTDTQYF	TGCGCCAGCAGCTCCGGGGGAACTAGTGGGACAGATACGCAGTATTTT
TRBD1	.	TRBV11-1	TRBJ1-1	CASSQKGADNVFF	TGTGCCAGCAGCCAAAAGGGGGCAGATAACGTTTTCTTT
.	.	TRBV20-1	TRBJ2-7	CSARRTSLGYEQYF	TGCAGTGCTAGACGGACGTCGCTGGGCTACGAGCAGTACTTC
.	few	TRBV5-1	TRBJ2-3	CASSLGSAGTADTQYF	TGCGCCAGCAGCTTGGGGAGTGCTGGTACAGCAGATACGCAGTATTTT
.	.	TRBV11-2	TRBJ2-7	CASSPTYSDNEQYF	TGTGCCAGCAGCCCTACTTACTCCGACAATGAGCAGTACTTC
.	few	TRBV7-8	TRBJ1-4	CASSLGVGNEKLFF	TGTGCCAGCAGCTTAGGGGTTGGTAATGAAAAACTGTTTTTT
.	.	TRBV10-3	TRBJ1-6	CAISALGGAMGNSPLHF	TGTGCCATCAGTGCCCTCGGTGGGGCTATGGGCAATTCACCCCTCCACTTT
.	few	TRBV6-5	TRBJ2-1	CASNELGEQFF	TGTGCCAGCAATGAGTTGGGAGAGCAGTTCTTC
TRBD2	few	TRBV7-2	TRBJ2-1	CAVAGVFLNNEQFF	TGTGCCGTAGCGGGGGTTTTCCTTAACAATGAGCAGTTCTTC
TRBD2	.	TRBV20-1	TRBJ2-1	CSALRLAGEGYNEQFF	TGCAGTGCTCTCAGACTAGCGGGGGAGGGTTACAATGAGCAGTTCTTC
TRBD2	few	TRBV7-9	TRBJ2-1	CASMRGTSGPLGRNEQFF	TGTGCCAGCATGAGGGGGACTAGCGGCCCCTTGGGGAGGAATGAGCAGTTCTTC